The 26 T cell receptor beta chains reported below all come from one sample, sequenced in a study of early T cells in non-severe SARS-CoV-2 infection. TCRdb used MiXCR to reprocess the 5' RACE reads, holding one entry per CDR3 protein. This table has 32,000 or so distinct CDR3 sequences, about 6% appearing once. The sample comprised whole blood. The source of these receptors is an adult who was a healthcare worker with PCR-confirmed SARS-CoV-2 infection or an uninfected control (not recorded which).

This clonotype was found many times. The chain employs TRBV4-1 and TRBJ2-7; 9 bases are shared with TRBD2. There are 17 residues in the CDR3. Germline-derived CDR1 and CDR2 are MGHRA and YSYEKL. The ends lost 0 bases at V and 2 bases at J; junction bases unmatched: 8. The CDR3 protein is CASSQDFPSGTPYEQYF. The CDR3 nucleotides are TGCGCCAGCAGCCAAGATTTTCCTAGCGGGACCCCCTACGAGCAGTACTTC.

The table lists this clonotype with many counts. The rearrangement uses TRBV28 and TRBJ2-2; TRBD1 matches 8 bases. This CDR3 is built from 16 residues. CDR1 MDHEN and CDR2 SYDVKM come from the germline V gene. Germline trimming cut 9 bases from V and 0 bases from J; bases unmatched to any gene: 9. The CDR3 DNA follows: TGTGCCAGTCAAATCGGGGACAGGCCGAACACCGGGGAGCTGTTTTTT. It specifies CASQIGDRPNTGELFF.

This clonotype was observed many times. This chain links TRBV6-6 with TRBJ1-2; no firm D call. Germline V gene data show CDR1 as MNHNY and CDR2 as SVGAGI (reference sequence). Trimming shortened V by 7 bases and J by 4 bases, and 13 bases separated the two germline ends. The CDR3 extends over 13 amino acids. CDR3 sequence: CASNYPDGYGYTF. DNA of the CDR3: TGTGCCAGCAACTATCCGGATGGCTATGGCTACACCTTC.

V gene TRBV5-1 combines with J gene TRBJ1-4; D uncertain. The length of the CDR3 is 15 residues. CDR1 SGHRS and CDR2 YFSETQ come from the germline V gene. V lost 0 bases and J lost 4, with 10 bases in between. The CDR3 DNA follows: TGCGCCAGCAGCTTGGGACCGGGTCTTAATGAAAAACTGTTTTTT. Translation gives CASSLGPGLNEKLFF.

At least ten counts were recorded for this clonotype. This CDR3 is CASSFADGGTQYF. CDR3 coding DNA: TGTGCCAGCAGCTTTGCGGACGGGGGTACGCAGTATTTT. V gene TRBV5-6 combines with J gene TRBJ2-3, with D maybe TRBD2 (6 bases). There are 13 residues in the CDR3. V shed 2 bases and J shed 8 bases, with 12 bases lying between them. Germline CDR1 reads SGHDT; CDR2 reads YYEEEE.

In this sample, this clonotype turned up many times. The chain employs TRBV6-1 and TRBJ2-6; the D gene is possibly TRBD1 (5 bases). Deletions cut 7 bases from V and 0 bases from J, with 13 bases between. The CDR3 covers 16 residues. In germline, CDR1 is MNHNS, CDR2 SASEGT. The CDR3 nucleotides are TGTGCCAGCATAGGGGCCCGCTTCTCTGGGGCCAACGTCCTGACTTTC. As protein: CASIGARFSGANVLTF.

At least ten counts were recorded for this clonotype. The rearrangement joins TRBV29-1 to TRBJ1-2; TRBD1 is a possible D gene (5 bases). Germline CDR1 reads SQVTM; CDR2 reads ANQGSEA. Trimming stripped 0 bases from V and 8 bases from J, with 13 bases between. This CDR3 has 13 amino acids. The CDR3 region has the DNA TGCAGCGTTGAAGAAGGTCCAGGGCTAGGCTACACCTTC. The encoded protein is CSVEEGPGLGYTF.

This clonotype was found a few times. The chain carries TRBV28 and TRBJ2-1, with TRBD1 identical over 8 bases. CDR3 length equals 15 residues. Trimming at V came to 6 bases and at J to 6 bases, leaving 10 bases not matched to a gene. Looked up from germline, CDR1 is MDHEN and CDR2 is SYDVKM. The CDR3 region has the DNA TGTGCCAGCAGCCGGGACAGGTTGTCGGGCAATGAGCAGTTCTTC. Protein sequence: CASSRDRLSGNEQFF.

Ten or more counts support this clonotype. V is TRBV5-4 and J is TRBJ2-2; D perhaps matches TRBD2 (6 bases). Trimming removed 6 bases from V and 3 bases from J, with 15 bases in between. Looked up from germline, CDR1 is SGHNT and CDR2 is YYREEE (reference sequence). CDR3 length equals 15 residues. The CDR3 coding sequence is TGTGCCAGCAATTTCCGGGGAGGCCACACCGGGGAGCTGTTTTTT. This gives the protein CASNFRGGHTGELFF.

This clonotype was recorded at least ten times. This chain links TRBV30 with TRBJ1-1, with D hard to call. The CDR3 spans 12 residues. The V gene's germline CDR1 is GTSNPN and CDR2 SVGIG (reference sequence). V was cut by 1 base and J by 6 bases, with 9 bases left in between. CDR3 region: CAWSDEAPEAFF. CDR3 DNA sequence: TGTGCCTGGAGTGATGAGGCGCCTGAAGCTTTCTTT.

The table lists this clonotype with many counts. The V gene is TRBV12-3 or TRBV12-4, the J gene TRBJ1-6; 7 bases map to TRBD1. V shed 5 bases, J shed 7 bases, and the junction held 8 bases outside the gene matches. This CDR3 is built from 15 residues. The DNA of the CDR3 is TGTGCCAGCAGTCCTGACGGGACAGCAAATTCACCCCTCCACTTT. Its protein is CASSPDGTANSPLHF.

Ten or more counts support this clonotype. The chain carries TRBV14 and TRBJ2-2; D gene unclear. This CDR3 has 14 residues. CDR1 and CDR2 from the germline V gene are SGHDN and FVKESK. V dropped 1 base and J dropped 9 bases, with 12 bases sitting between them. CDR3 protein: CASSQVEGRRELFF. Here the CDR3 DNA reads TGTGCCAGCAGCCAAGTGGAAGGTCGGCGGGAGCTGTTTTTT.

This clonotype has ten or more counts. CDR3 in amino acids: CASSERDSYNEQFF. CDR3 coding DNA: TGTGCCAGTTCTGAGCGGGACTCCTACAATGAGCAGTTCTTC. This chain joins TRBV19 and TRBJ2-1, with 7 bases matching TRBD2. Germline V lookup: CDR1 LNHDA, CDR2 SQIVND (reference sequence). After removal of 8 bases from V and 0 bases from J, the junction contained 4 bases not matched to a gene. The CDR3 contains 14 residues.

This clonotype has ten or more counts. This chain uses TRBV29-1 with TRBJ1-1; D is uncertain. This CDR3 spans 10 amino acids. The V gene's germline CDR1 is SQVTM and CDR2 ANQGSEA. V lost 7 bases, J lost 2 bases, and 5 bases lay in between. The CDR3 loop is CSGVNTEAFF. Here the CDR3 DNA reads TGCAGCGGGGTAAACACTGAAGCTTTCTTT.

This clonotype was observed many times. This chain links TRBV20-1 with TRBJ2-4; unclear D gene. Per the germline V gene, CDR1 is DFQATT and CDR2 is SNEGSKA (reference sequence). CDR3 length equals 13 residues. V lost 3 bases to trimming and J lost 6 bases, with 12 bases between them. In nucleotides, the CDR3 is TGCAGTGCTAGGATCGCAGGTGTAAACATTCAGTACTTC. Translation gives CSARIAGVNIQYF.

In its sample, this clonotype was seen many times. The rearrangement uses TRBV6-5 and TRBJ2-2; the D gene could be TRBD1 or TRBD2 (5 bases each). The CDR3 runs 17 residues. CDR1 and CDR2 (germline): MNHEY, SVGAGI. Trimming took 0 bases from V and 2 from J, leaving 13 bases between them. The CDR3 sequence: CASSYSSWGSNTGELFF. CDR3 in DNA: TGTGCCAGCAGTTACTCGAGTTGGGGGAGTAACACCGGGGAGCTGTTTTTT.

The chain links TRBV12-3 or TRBV12-4 to TRBJ2-1; D call uncertain. The CDR3 is 14 residues long. Deletions cut 4 bases from V and 2 bases from J, with 9 bases between. This chain's CDR3 is CASSYGGTYNEQFF. The CDR3 nucleotides read TGTGCCAGCAGTTATGGCGGTACCTACAATGAGCAGTTCTTC.

This clonotype was seen repeatedly, ten times or more. The CDR3 nucleotides read TGCAGCGCCGGACTAGCGGCCTACAATGAGCAGTTCTTC. This encodes CSAGLAAYNEQFF. The chain links TRBV29-1 to TRBJ2-1; 10 nucleotides line up with TRBD2. V lost 7 bases to trimming and J lost 2 bases; unmatched junction nucleotides: 2. Germline V lookup: CDR1 SQVTM, CDR2 ANQGSEA. The CDR3 loop spans 13 amino acids.

This clonotype showed up many times. The rearrangement joins TRBV10-3 to TRBJ1-2; D is undetermined. The CDR3 runs 16 residues. V lost 1 base to trimming and J lost 3 bases, with 15 bases between them. CDR1 is ENHRY and CDR2 is SYGVKD in the germline V gene. CDR3: CAISEFLEGSDYGYTF. The CDR3 bases are TGTGCCATCAGTGAGTTCCTCGAGGGTTCGGACTATGGCTACACCTTC.

This clonotype turned up a few times. This chain connects TRBV6-4 to TRBJ2-1; D perhaps matches TRBD2 (6 bases). Germline CDR1 MRHNA, CDR2 SNTAGT. Trimming took 3 bases from V and 5 from J, leaving 11 bases between them. CDR3 length: 14 amino acids. DNA for the CDR3: TGTGCCAGCAGTGAACTAGCAAGAAACAATGAGCAGTTCTTC. Its protein is CASSELARNNEQFF.

This clonotype came up many times. The chain links TRBV19 to TRBJ1-5; 7 nucleotides agree with TRBD1. Trimming removed 6 bases from V and 0 bases from J; junction bases left unmatched: 20. CDR3 length: 20 amino acids. Germline CDR1 reads LNHDA; CDR2 reads SQIVND (reference sequence). The CDR3 DNA reads as TGTGCCAGTAGCGCACGGGTCGGGGACAGCTATCTTCATAGCAATCAGCCCCAGCATTTT. Its translation is CASSARVGDSYLHSNQPQHF.

This clonotype was seen a handful of times. This sequence joins TRBV18 and TRBJ2-7, with D maybe TRBD2 (6 bases). This CDR3 is built from 14 residues. Germline CDR1 is KGHSH and CDR2 is LQKENI. V gave up 1 base and J gave up 1 base, with 8 bases separating them. CDR3 protein: CASSPLADSYEQYF. As DNA, the CDR3 is TGTGCCAGCTCACCACTAGCGGATTCCTACGAGCAGTACTTC.

Worth noting for this clonotype: A much larger clone lies a single base off, so this may be a read error. This rearrangement joins TRBV6-1 to TRBJ2-1; D is undetermined. Germline CDR1 is MNHNS and CDR2 is SASEGT. Between the trimmed V and J ends, which lost 6 bases and 4 bases, there was a span of 7 bases. There are 12 residues in the CDR3. The CDR3 sequence: CASRPGYNEQFF. CDR3 nucleotides: TGTGCCAGCAGGCCCGGGTACAATGAGCAGTTCTTC.

This clonotype was seen ten or more times. CDR3 DNA sequence: TGTGCCAGCAGCCAAGCAGGCGGCCTTGAAGCTTTCTTT. Protein: CASSQAGGLEAFF. The V call is TRBV3-1, the J call TRBJ1-1; D uncertain. Trimming stripped 1 base from V and 7 bases from J, with 10 bases between. Looked up from germline, CDR1 is LGHDT and CDR2 is YNNKEL (reference sequence). The CDR3 covers 13 residues.

A few counts support this clonotype. The chain's CDR3 is CASGQGAAYGYTF. CDR3 bases: TGTGCCAGTGGACAGGGGGCGGCCTATGGCTACACCTTC. The chain uses TRBV19 and TRBJ1-2, with 11 bases fitting TRBD1. CDR1 LNHDA and CDR2 SQIVND come from the germline V gene (reference sequence). The CDR3 runs to 13 residues. After removal of 8 bases from V and 4 bases from J, the junction contained 3 bases not matched to a gene.

The sample holds many counts of this clonotype. The chain is built from TRBV7-2 and TRBJ2-7, with unresolved D. CDR1 is SGHTA and CDR2 is FQGNSA in the germline V gene. There are 16 residues in the CDR3. V lost 5 bases to trimming and J lost 0 bases, with 17 bases between them. DNA for the CDR3: TGTGCCAGCAGCCCTGTGGGAATACAAAGCTCCTACGAGCAGTACTTC. Translated: CASSPVGIQSSYEQYF.